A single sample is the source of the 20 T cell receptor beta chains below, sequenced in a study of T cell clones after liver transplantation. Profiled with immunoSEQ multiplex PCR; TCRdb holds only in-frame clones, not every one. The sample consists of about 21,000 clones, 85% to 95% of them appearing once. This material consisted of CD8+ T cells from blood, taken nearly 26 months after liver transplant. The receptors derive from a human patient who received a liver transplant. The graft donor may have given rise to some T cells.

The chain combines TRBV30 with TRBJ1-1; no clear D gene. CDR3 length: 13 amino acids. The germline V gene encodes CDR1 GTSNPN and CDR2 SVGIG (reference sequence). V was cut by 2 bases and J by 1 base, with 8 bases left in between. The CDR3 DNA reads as TGTGCCTGGAGTCCCGGTGAGAACACTGAAGCTTTCTTT. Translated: CAWSPGENTEAFF. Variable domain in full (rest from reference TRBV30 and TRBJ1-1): SQTIHQWPATLVQPVGSPLSLECTVEGTSNPNLYWYRQAAGRGLQLLFYSVGIGQISSEVPQNLSASRPQDRQFILSSKKLLLSDSGFYLCAWSPGENTEAFFGQGTRLTVV.

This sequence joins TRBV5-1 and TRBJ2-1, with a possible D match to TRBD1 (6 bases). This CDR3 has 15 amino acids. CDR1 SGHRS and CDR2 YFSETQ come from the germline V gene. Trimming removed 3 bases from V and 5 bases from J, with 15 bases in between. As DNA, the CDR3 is TGCGCCAGCAGCTCCGGGACACCACGGGACAATGAGCAGTTCTTC. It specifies CASSSGTPRDNEQFF. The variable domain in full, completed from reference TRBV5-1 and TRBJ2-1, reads KAGVTQTPRYLIKTRGQQVTLSCSPISGHRSVSWYQQTPGQGLQFLFEYFSETQRNKGNFPGRFSGRQFSNSRSEMNVSTLELGDSALYLCASSSGTPRDNEQFFGPGTRLTVL.

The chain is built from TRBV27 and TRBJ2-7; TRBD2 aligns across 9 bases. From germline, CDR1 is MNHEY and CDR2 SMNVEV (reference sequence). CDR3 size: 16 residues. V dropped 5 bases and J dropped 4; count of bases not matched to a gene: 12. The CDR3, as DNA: TGTGCCAGCAGTGGCCCGGGTAGCGGGAGATTATACGAGCAGTACTTC. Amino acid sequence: CASSGPGSGRLYEQYF.

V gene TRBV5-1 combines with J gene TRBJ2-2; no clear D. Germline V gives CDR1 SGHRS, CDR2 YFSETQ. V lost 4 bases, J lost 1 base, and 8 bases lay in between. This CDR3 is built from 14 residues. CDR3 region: CASSLDLNTGELFF. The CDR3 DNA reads TGCGCCAGCAGCCTGGACCTGAACACCGGGGAGCTGTTTTTT. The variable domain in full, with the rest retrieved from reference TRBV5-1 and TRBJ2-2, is KAGVTQTPRYLIKTRGQQVTLSCSPISGHRSVSWYQQTPGQGLQFLFEYFSETQRNKGNFPGRFSGRQFSNSRSEMNVSTLELGDSALYLCASSLDLNTGELFFGEGSRLTVL.

CDR3 in DNA: TGTGCCAGCAGTTTAGCGCCGGCAGGGCGGGAGACCCAGTACTTC. It codes for CASSLAPAGRETQYF. This chain links TRBV27 with TRBJ2-5, with TRBD1 as a possible D gene (5 bases). From germline, CDR1 is MNHEY and CDR2 SMNVEV (reference sequence). The V end was cut by 2 bases, the J end by 5 bases, with 15 bases between. The CDR3 is made up of 15 amino acids.

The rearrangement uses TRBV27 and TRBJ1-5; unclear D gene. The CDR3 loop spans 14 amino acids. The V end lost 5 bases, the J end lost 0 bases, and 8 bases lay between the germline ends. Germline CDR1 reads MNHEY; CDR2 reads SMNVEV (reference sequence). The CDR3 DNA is TGTGCCAGCAGTCAGGAGAATAGCAATCAGCCCCAGCATTTT. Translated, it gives CASSQENSNQPQHF.

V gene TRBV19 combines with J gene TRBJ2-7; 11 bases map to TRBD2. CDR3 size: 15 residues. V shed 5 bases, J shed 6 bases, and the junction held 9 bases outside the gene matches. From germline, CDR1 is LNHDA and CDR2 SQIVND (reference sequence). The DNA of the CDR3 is TGTGCCAGTAGTGCACGACTAGCGGGAACGGGCGAGCAGTACTTC. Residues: CASSARLAGTGEQYF.

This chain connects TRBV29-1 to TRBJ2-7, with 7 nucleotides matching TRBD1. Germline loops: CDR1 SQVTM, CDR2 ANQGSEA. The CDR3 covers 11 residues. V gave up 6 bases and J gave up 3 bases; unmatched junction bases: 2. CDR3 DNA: TGCAGCGTAGGGGACAGCTACGAGCAGTACTTC. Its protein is CSVGDSYEQYF.

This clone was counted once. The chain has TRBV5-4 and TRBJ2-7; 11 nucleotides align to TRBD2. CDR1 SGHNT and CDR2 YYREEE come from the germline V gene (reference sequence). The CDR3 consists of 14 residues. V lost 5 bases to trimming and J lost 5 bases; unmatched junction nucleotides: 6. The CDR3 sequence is CASRAGLADDEQYF. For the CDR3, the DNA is TGTGCCAGCAGGGCGGGACTAGCGGACGACGAGCAGTACTTC.

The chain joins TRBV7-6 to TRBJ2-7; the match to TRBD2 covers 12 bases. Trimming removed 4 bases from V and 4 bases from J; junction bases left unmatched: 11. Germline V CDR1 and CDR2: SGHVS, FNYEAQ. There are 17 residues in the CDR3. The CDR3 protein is CASSSTNSSGRGYEQYF. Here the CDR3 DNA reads TGTGCCAGCAGCTCGACCAATTCTAGCGGGAGGGGATACGAGCAGTACTTC.

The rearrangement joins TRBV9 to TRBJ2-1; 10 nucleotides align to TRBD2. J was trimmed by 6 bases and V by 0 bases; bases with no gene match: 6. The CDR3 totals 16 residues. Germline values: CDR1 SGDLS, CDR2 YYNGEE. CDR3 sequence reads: CASSVAGAGGGNEQFF. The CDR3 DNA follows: TGTGCCAGCAGCGTAGCCGGAGCGGGAGGGGGCAATGAGCAGTTCTTC.

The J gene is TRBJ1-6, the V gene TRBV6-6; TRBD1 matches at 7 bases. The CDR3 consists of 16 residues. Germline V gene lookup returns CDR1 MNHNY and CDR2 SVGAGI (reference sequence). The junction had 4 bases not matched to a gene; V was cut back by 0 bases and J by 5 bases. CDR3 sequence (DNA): TGTGCCAGCAGTTACTCGGCAGGGGGGAATAATTCACCCCTCCACTTT. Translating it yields CASSYSAGGNNSPLHF.

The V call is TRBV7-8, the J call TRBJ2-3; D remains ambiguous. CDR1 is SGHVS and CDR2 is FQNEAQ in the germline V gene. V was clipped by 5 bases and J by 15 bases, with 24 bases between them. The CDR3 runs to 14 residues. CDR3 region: CASSPDRGDAHSYF. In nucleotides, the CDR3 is TGTGCCAGCAGCCCCGATAGAGGCGACGCCCATTCTTATTTT.

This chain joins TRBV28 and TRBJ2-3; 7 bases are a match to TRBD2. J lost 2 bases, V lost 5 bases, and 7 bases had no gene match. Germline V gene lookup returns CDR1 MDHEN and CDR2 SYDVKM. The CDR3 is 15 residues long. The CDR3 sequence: CASSLTSADTDTQYF. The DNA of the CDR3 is TGTGCCAGCAGTCTAACTAGCGCCGACACAGATACGCAGTATTTT.

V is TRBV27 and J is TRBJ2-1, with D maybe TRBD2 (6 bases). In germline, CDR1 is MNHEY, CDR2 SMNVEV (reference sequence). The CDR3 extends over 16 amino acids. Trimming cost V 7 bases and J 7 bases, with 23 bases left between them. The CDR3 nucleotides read TGTGCCAGCACCCCTTATCGGGGGATGGCTTGGAATGAGCAGTTCTTC. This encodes CASTPYRGMAWNEQFF.

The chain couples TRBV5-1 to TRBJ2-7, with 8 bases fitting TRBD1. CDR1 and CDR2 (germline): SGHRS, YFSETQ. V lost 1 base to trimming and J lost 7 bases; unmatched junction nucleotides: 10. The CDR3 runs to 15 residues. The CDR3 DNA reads TGCGCCAGCAGCTTGACGCAGGGGGCTTCAAGAGAGCAGTACTTC. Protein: CASSLTQGASREQYF.

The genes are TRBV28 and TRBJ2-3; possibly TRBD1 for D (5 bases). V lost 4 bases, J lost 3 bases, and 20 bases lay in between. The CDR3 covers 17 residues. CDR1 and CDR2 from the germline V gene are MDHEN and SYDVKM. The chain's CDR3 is CASSSLRAYGRTDTQYF. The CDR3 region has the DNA TGTGCCAGCAGTTCCCTCAGGGCCTACGGTAGGACAGATACGCAGTATTTT.

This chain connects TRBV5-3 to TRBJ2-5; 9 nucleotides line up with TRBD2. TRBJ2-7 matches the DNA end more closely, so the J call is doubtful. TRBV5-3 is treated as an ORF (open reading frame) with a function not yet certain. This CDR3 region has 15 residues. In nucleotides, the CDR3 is TGTGCCAGAAGCTTGGGACTAGCGGATCCTTACGAGCAGTACTTC. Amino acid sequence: CARSLGLADPYEQYF.

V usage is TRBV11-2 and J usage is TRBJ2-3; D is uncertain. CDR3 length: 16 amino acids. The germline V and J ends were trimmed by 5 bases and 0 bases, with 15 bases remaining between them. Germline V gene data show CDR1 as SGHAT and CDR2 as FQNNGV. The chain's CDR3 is CASSVPSGPSTDTQYF. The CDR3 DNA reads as TGTGCCAGCAGCGTCCCCTCGGGCCCTAGCACAGATACGCAGTATTTT.

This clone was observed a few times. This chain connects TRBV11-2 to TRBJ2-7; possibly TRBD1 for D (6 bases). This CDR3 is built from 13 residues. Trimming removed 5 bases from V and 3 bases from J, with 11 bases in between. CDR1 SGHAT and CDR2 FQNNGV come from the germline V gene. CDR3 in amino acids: CASSIGTLYEQYF. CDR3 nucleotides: TGTGCCAGCAGCATCGGGACACTCTACGAGCAGTACTTC.